Presented here are 31 T cell receptor beta chains from one specimen sequenced in a study of blood T cell repertoires in COVID-19. Profiled with immunoSEQ multiplex PCR; TCRdb holds only in-frame clones, not every one. This sample has approximately 84,000 clones; around four fifths occur once, and the top ten carry more than 9.5%. The sample was peripheral blood. These receptor sequences come from a human donor in a cohort sampled during active COVID-19.

This rearrangement joins TRBV9 to TRBJ2-7; D gene ambiguous. Germline CDR1 and CDR2: SGDLS and YYNGEE. Trimming stripped 4 bases from V and 1 base from J, with 15 bases between. This CDR3 region has 15 residues. In DNA form, the CDR3 reads TGTGCCAGCAGCCCCCAGTTGGCGGCGTCCTACGAGCAGTACTTC. Translating it yields CASSPQLAASYEQYF.

DNA for the CDR3: TGTGCCAGCACCTTAGGCGAGGGCTACGAGCAGTACTTC. It codes for CASTLGEGYEQYF. This chain connects TRBV28 to TRBJ2-7, with D perhaps TRBD2 (5 bases). The V gene lost 7 bases and the J gene lost 3 bases, with 13 bases spanning the gap. The CDR3 has 13 residues. The germline gives CDR1 MDHEN, CDR2 SYDVKM.

This chain joins TRBV6-5 and TRBJ2-5; possibly TRBD1 for D (5 bases). Trimming shortened V by 7 bases and J by 2 bases, and 8 bases separated the two germline ends. The CDR3 spans 12 residues. The germline gives CDR1 MNHEY, CDR2 SVGAGI. The CDR3: CASTGWQETQYF. CDR3 coding DNA: TGTGCCAGCACAGGGTGGCAAGAGACCCAGTACTTC.

The V call is TRBV7-3, the J call TRBJ2-1, with 8 bases identical to TRBD1. Looked up from germline, CDR1 is SGHTA and CDR2 is FQGTGA. The CDR3 covers 16 residues. The J segment lost 7 bases and the V segment lost 1 base, leaving 9 bases of the junction unmatched. The CDR3 loop reads CASSLISARGPNEQFF. DNA of the CDR3: TGTGCCAGCAGCTTAATTTCTGCCAGGGGGCCGAATGAGCAGTTCTTC.

The chain joins TRBV6-1 to TRBJ2-3, with D maybe TRBD1 (5 bases). The length of the CDR3 is 14 residues. Germline assignment: CDR1 MNHNS and CDR2 SASEGT. V lost 1 base, J lost 4 bases, and 9 bases lay in between. The chain's CDR3 is CASSEGQGADTQYF. In nucleotides, the CDR3 is TGTGCCAGCAGTGAAGGGCAGGGTGCAGATACGCAGTATTTT.

V usage is TRBV6-1 and J usage is TRBJ2-5; D may be TRBD1 (5 bases). V lost 3 bases, J lost 5 bases, and 10 bases lay in between. CDR1 MNHNS and CDR2 SASEGT come from the germline V gene. The CDR3 contains 13 residues. The CDR3 nucleotides read TGTGCCAGCAGTGAGCAGGGTCCGGAGACCCAGTACTTC. Residues: CASSEQGPETQYF.

The chain couples TRBV5-1 to TRBJ1-2, with D possibly TRBD1 on 6 matching bases. The germline V gene encodes CDR1 SGHRS and CDR2 YFSETQ. The CDR3 covers 17 residues. Deletions cut 3 bases from V and 4 bases from J, with 22 bases between. The chain's CDR3 is CASSSGTGNLLGYGYTF. The CDR3 DNA reads as TGCGCCAGCAGCTCTGGAACAGGGAACCTTCTCGGCTATGGCTACACCTTC.

This clone appeared a single time. The chain recombines TRBV18 with TRBJ2-3; possibly TRBD2 for D (6 bases). This CDR3 contains 17 residues. In germline, CDR1 is KGHSH, CDR2 LQKENI. Trimming took 3 bases from V and 0 from J, leaving 16 bases between them. CDR3 sequence: CASSPPVGRYSTDTQYF. The CDR3 DNA reads as TGTGCCAGCTCACCCCCAGTCGGGAGATATAGCACAGATACGCAGTATTTT.

This chain joins TRBV9 and TRBJ1-1; TRBD1 agrees at 9 bases. The CDR3 covers 14 residues. Germline V gene lookup returns CDR1 SGDLS and CDR2 YYNGEE. V trimming: 2 bases; J trimming: 3 bases; junction bases outside the gene matches: 2. CDR3 DNA: TGTGCCAGCAGCGTGCGACAGGGGGACACTGAAGCTTTCTTT. This codes for CASSVRQGDTEAFF.

This clone appeared a few times. The rearrangement uses TRBV19 and TRBJ1-6; TRBD1 matches at 9 bases. CDR1 LNHDA and CDR2 SQIVND come from the germline V gene (reference sequence). Germline trimming cut 9 bases from V and 7 bases from J; bases unmatched to any gene: 4. This CDR3 has 13 amino acids. CDR3 residues: CASGTGMNSPLHF. The CDR3 DNA sequence: TGTGCCAGCGGGACAGGGATGAATTCACCCCTCCACTTT.

The chain joins TRBV18 to TRBJ2-2, with unresolved D. Germline CDR1 KGHSH, CDR2 LQKENI. The V and J ends lost 2 bases and 2 bases respectively, with 12 bases between them. This CDR3 has 16 amino acids. Written as DNA, the CDR3 is TGTGCCAGCTCACCATTGACGGCAGGAAACACCGGGGAGCTGTTTTTT. Protein sequence: CASSPLTAGNTGELFF.

The chain couples TRBV2 to TRBJ1-1, with D possibly matching TRBD1 (6 bases). This CDR3 spans 13 amino acids. Germline CDR1 and CDR2: SNHLY and FYNNEI. The V end lost 6 bases, the J end lost 2 bases, and 10 bases lay between the germline ends. The CDR3 region has the DNA TGTGCCAGCAGGGGGGACATAAACACTGAAGCTTTCTTT. Translated: CASRGDINTEAFF.

The chain couples TRBV7-2 to TRBJ2-1; TRBD2 matches at 8 bases. The V segment lost 3 bases and the J segment 5 bases; nucleotides outside the gene matches: 6. Germline lookup yields CDR1 SGHTA and CDR2 FQGNSA. This CDR3 region has 15 residues. DNA of the CDR3: TGTGCCAGCAGCTTTAGGGGACTAGGTAACAATGAGCAGTTCTTC. Its translation: CASSFRGLGNNEQFF.

This clone occurred a few times. The rearrangement links TRBV5-6 to TRBJ1-1, with D unresolved. The CDR3 totals 13 residues. CDR1 and CDR2 from the germline V gene are SGHDT and YYEEEE. V was trimmed by 1 base and J by 3 bases, leaving 7 bases between them. The CDR3 spells CASSLKHHTEAFF. The CDR3, as DNA: TGTGCCAGCAGCTTGAAACACCACACTGAAGCTTTCTTT.

This clone came up once. The chain recombines TRBV5-5 with TRBJ1-3, with a tentative D call TRBD1 (5 bases). This CDR3 spans 17 amino acids. V lost 2 bases and J 3 bases, leaving 18 bases between the germline ends. Germline values: CDR1 SGHKS, CDR2 YYEKEE (reference sequence). In DNA, the CDR3 is TGTGCCAGCAGCTTATGGTATTCGGGGACTCTTGGAAACACCATATATTTT. It is translated as CASSLWYSGTLGNTIYF.

This chain connects TRBV18 to TRBJ2-1, with 9 bases fitting TRBD1. Germline CDR1 reads KGHSH; CDR2 reads LQKENI. The CDR3 runs to 15 residues. The V gene end was trimmed by 2 bases and the J gene end by 5 bases; junction bases not matched to a gene: 4. For the CDR3, the DNA is TGTGCCAGCTCACCAACCGGGACAGGGAACAATGAGCAGTTCTTC. Amino acids: CASSPTGTGNNEQFF.

This chain links TRBV2 with TRBJ2-3; 7 nucleotides agree with TRBD1. The CDR3 is 15 residues long. The germline gives CDR1 SNHLY, CDR2 FYNNEI. J was trimmed by 2 bases and V by 2 bases; bases with no gene match: 4. The CDR3 coding sequence is TGTGCCAGCAGTGAAAGGGGGCTAAACACAGATACGCAGTATTTT. Translating gives CASSERGLNTDTQYF.

CDR3 sequence (DNA): TGTGCCAGCAGTCCCCAGGGGAGCAATCAGCCCCAGCATTTT. Protein: CASSPQGSNQPQHF. The chain couples TRBV27 to TRBJ1-5, with D perhaps matching TRBD1 (6 bases). The length of the CDR3 is 14 residues. The V end lost 5 bases, the J end lost 1 base, and 9 bases lay between the germline ends. The germline V gene encodes CDR1 MNHEY and CDR2 SMNVEV (reference sequence).

The J gene is TRBJ1-4, the V gene TRBV2; TRBD1 matches 7 bases. Trimming at V came to 5 bases and at J to 7 bases, leaving 7 bases not matched to a gene. Germline-derived CDR1 and CDR2 are SNHLY and FYNNEI. This CDR3 is built from 14 residues. The CDR3 sequence is CASSPRTGTEKLFF. As DNA, the CDR3 is TGTGCCAGCAGTCCGAGGACAGGCACTGAAAAACTGTTTTTT.

The rearrangement joins TRBV7-8 to TRBJ2-4, with TRBD1 matching 9 bases. This CDR3 contains 16 residues. Losses at the gene ends were 4 bases for V and 1 base for J; bases not matched to a gene: 5. The germline gives CDR1 SGHVS, CDR2 FQNEAQ. The CDR3 is CASSSWTGEAKNIQYF. The CDR3 bases are TGTGCCAGCAGCTCATGGACAGGGGAGGCCAAAAACATTCAGTACTTC.

V usage is TRBV7-9 and J usage is TRBJ2-3; 10 positions match TRBD1. The trim removed 3 bases at V and 6 bases at J, leaving 6 bases unmatched. The CDR3 sequence is 15 residues long. Looked up from germline, CDR1 is SEHNR and CDR2 is FQNEAQ (reference sequence). Written as DNA, the CDR3 is TGTGCCAGCAGCTTCGGGACAGGGGCGAAGGATACGCAGTATTTT. It codes for CASSFGTGAKDTQYF. Together with reference TRBV7-9 and TRBJ2-3, the CDR3 gives the full variable domain: DTGVSQNPRHKITKRGQNVTFRCDPISEHNRLYWYRQTLGQGPEFLTYFQNEAQLEKSRLLSDRFSAERPKGSFSTLEIQRTEQGDSAMYLCASSFGTGAKDTQYFGPGTRLTVL.

The chain joins TRBV2 to TRBJ1-5, with D tentatively TRBD1 (6 bases). The V end was cut by 6 bases, the J end by 6 bases, with 12 bases between. Germline values: CDR1 SNHLY, CDR2 FYNNEI. The CDR3 covers 13 residues. The CDR3 sequence: CASSRGAAQPQHF. CDR3 DNA: TGTGCCAGCAGCCGGGGGGCTGCTCAGCCCCAGCATTTT.

The J gene is TRBJ1-5, the V gene TRBV28; a possible D gene is TRBD1 (6 bases). Germline CDR1 and CDR2: MDHEN and SYDVKM. Trimming left V 5 bases short and J 6 bases short, with 20 bases between. The CDR3 totals 16 residues. The CDR3 DNA follows: TGTGCCAGCAGTCTAATTATGCGGGGGGCGCGTCAGCCCCAGCATTTT. Translated: CASSLIMRGARQPQHF.

This clone has more than one count but fewer than ten. V gene TRBV4-2 combines with J gene TRBJ2-1; 10 nucleotides agree with TRBD2. Germline V gene data show CDR1 as LGHNA and CDR2 as YNFKEQ. The CDR3 runs 16 residues. The V and J ends lost 3 bases and 3 bases, in that order; junction bases with no gene match: 5. CDR3 loop: CASSQPLAGDYNEQFF. In DNA, the CDR3 is TGTGCCAGCAGCCAGCCCCTAGCGGGGGACTACAATGAGCAGTTCTTC.

This sequence joins TRBV2 and TRBJ2-3, with D possibly TRBD1 on 6 matching bases. CDR3 size: 14 residues. The germline gives CDR1 SNHLY, CDR2 FYNNEI. Trimming cost V 7 bases and J 4 bases, with 15 bases left between them. Here the CDR3 DNA reads TGTGCCAGCACAGGGGAACCCGGGGCAGATACGCAGTATTTT. This encodes CASTGEPGADTQYF.

The chain recombines TRBV7-2 with TRBJ1-2, with TRBD1 as a possible D gene (6 bases). The germline V and J ends were trimmed by 1 base and 5 bases, with 11 bases remaining between them. Germline CDR1 and CDR2: SGHTA and FQGNSA. This CDR3 is built from 14 residues. The CDR3 DNA reads TGTGCCAGCAGCTTAGAAGCCAGGGGTTATGGCTACACCTTC. Protein: CASSLEARGYGYTF.

The chain uses TRBV6-4 and TRBJ1-5; 8 bases align to TRBD1. The germline V gene encodes CDR1 MRHNA and CDR2 SNTAGT. This CDR3 contains 14 residues. V lost 5 bases and J lost 7; bases outside the gene matches: 7. In nucleotides, the CDR3 is TGTGCCAGCAGTCCTGACAGGGGACAACAGCCCCAGCATTTT. Its translation is CASSPDRGQQPQHF.

The J gene is TRBJ2-1, the V gene TRBV9, with 8 bases that match TRBD1. The CDR3 is made up of 15 amino acids. Losses at the gene ends were 3 bases for V and 4 bases for J; bases not matched to a gene: 6. Germline loops: CDR1 SGDLS, CDR2 YYNGEE. DNA of the CDR3: TGTGCCAGCAGCGCCCGACAGGGGACGTACAATGAGCAGTTCTTC. As protein: CASSARQGTYNEQFF. The full variable domain, completed using reference TRBV9 and TRBJ2-1, is DSGVTQTPKHLITATGQRVTLRCSPRSGDLSVYWYQQSLDQGLQFLIQYYNGEERAKGNILERFSAQQFPDLHSELNLSSLELGDSALYFCASSARQGTYNEQFFGPGTRLTVL.

This clone has just one count. The chain is built from TRBV10-3 and TRBJ1-1; no reliable D call. Germline V CDR1 and CDR2: ENHRY, SYGVKD. The CDR3 has 14 amino acids. V lost 1 base and J 2 bases, leaving 8 bases between the germline ends. CDR3 protein: CAISEWQTNTEAFF. The CDR3 nucleotides read TGTGCCATCAGTGAGTGGCAGACAAACACTGAAGCTTTCTTT.

The chain couples TRBV6-2 or TRBV6-3 to TRBJ1-2, with 8 bases matching TRBD1. Germline CDR1 reads MNHEY; CDR2 reads SVGEGT. There are 15 residues in the CDR3. J lost 7 bases, V lost 6 bases, and 13 bases had no gene match. This CDR3 is CASSRNGQGWSGYTF. As DNA, the CDR3 is TGTGCCAGCAGCCGGAACGGACAGGGATGGTCTGGCTACACCTTC.

The rearrangement joins TRBV5-5 to TRBJ1-4; 7 bases agree with TRBD1. The V segment lost 3 bases and the J segment 7 bases; nucleotides outside the gene matches: 9. CDR1 SGHKS and CDR2 YYEKEE come from the germline V gene (reference sequence). CDR3 size: 15 residues. The CDR3 protein is CASSSGGRGFEKLFF. CDR3 in DNA: TGTGCCAGCAGCTCAGGGGGACGGGGCTTTGAAAAACTGTTTTTT.